This section outlines one T cell receptor (beta chain) sequence together with its context. This specimen includes other DNA sequences encoding the same CDR3. TCRdb used MiXCR to call clones anew from the PCR reads. This table has tens of thousands of clones, over 9.5% appearing once. The CDR3 extends over 15 amino acids. Germline CDR1 is SGHDT and CDR2 is YYEEEE. The ends were cut back, 4 bases at V and 10 bases at J, with 21 bases in the middle. The data were taken from a study of metastatic and nonmetastatic thyroid tumors. Study overall: Peripheral blood and tumor or nodule samples from malignant and benign thyroid patients were compared.

Until they underwent thyroid surgery, no patient had received any treatment. Specimen: blood. This receptor was identified in a female donor with papillary thyroid cancer or a benign thyroid nodule (not recorded which). Some clones in this sample may be carry-over from other donors' samples. The V and J genes are TRBV5-6 and TRBJ2-1; a weak D match, TRBD2 (5 bases). The CDR3 bases are TGTGCCAGCAGCGGAGGTGGTCTAGCACTCAACGAGCAGTTCTTC. Translated: CASSGGGLALNEQFF.